Reported below is one T cell receptor beta chain. Its antigen is not identified. Looked up from germline, CDR1 is LNHNV and CDR2 is YYDKDF (reference sequence). The CDR3 runs to 14 residues. Between the trimmed V and J ends, which lost 1 base and 3 bases, there was a span of 9 bases. PCR primers comprised 60 Vbeta and 13 Jbeta primers. Measured with immunoSEQ multiplex PCR; TCRdb has only the in-frame clones, and not every one. This sample yields 90,000 to 95,000 clones, of which around 77% are seen a single time; about 0.5% belongs to the top ten. This record comes from a study of cytomegalovirus exposure and HLA in healthy donors. Overall study findings and caveats: The authors judged a highly shared variant cluster likely a sequencing artifact. Most subjects had HLA-A and HLA-B alleles reportedly predicted accurately by TCR beta sequences. When analyzed later, a missense DCLRE1C variant was found to be linked to TCR beta V- and J-gene trimming.

The sequence came from a man younger than 45 in good health and CMV-seronegative. The chain employs TRBV15 and TRBJ1-2; no definite D call. Sample: PBMCs. DNA of the CDR3: TGTGCCACCAGCAGAGGTGAGGGCTACTATGGCTACACCTTC. Translating it yields CATSRGEGYYGYTF.